The clone carrying this T cell receptor (beta chain) was recorded once. This sample stems from a study of technical replicates of blood from a few donors. This table comes from immunoSEQ multiplex PCR, and its TCRdb copy is limited to in-frame clones, with some not included. In the table there are more than 75,000 clones, 90% to 95% of which are singletons. The V and J ends lost 1 base and 1 base respectively, with 12 bases between them. This CDR3 contains 16 residues. Germline V CDR1 and CDR2: LGHNA, YNFKEQ. Sequenced sample: T cells isolated from PBMCs. The origin of this receptor is a human donor in good health. V usage is TRBV4-2 and J usage is TRBJ2-3, with D perhaps TRBD2 (5 bases). The CDR3 here is CASSQVASGGTDTQYF. CDR3 nucleotide sequence: TGTGCCAGCAGCCAAGTAGCCAGCGGAGGCACAGATACGCAGTATTTT.